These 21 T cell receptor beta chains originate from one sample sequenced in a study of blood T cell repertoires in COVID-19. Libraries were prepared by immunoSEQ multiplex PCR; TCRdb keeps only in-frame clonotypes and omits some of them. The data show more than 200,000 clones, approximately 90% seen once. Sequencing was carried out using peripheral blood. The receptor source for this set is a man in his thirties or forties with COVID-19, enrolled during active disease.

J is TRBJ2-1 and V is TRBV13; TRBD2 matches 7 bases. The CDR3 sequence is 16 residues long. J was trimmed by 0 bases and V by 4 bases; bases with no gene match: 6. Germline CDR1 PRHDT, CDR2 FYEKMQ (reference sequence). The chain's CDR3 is CASSSPSGGSYNEQFF. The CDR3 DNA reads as TGTGCCAGCAGCTCCCCTTCGGGGGGCTCCTACAATGAGCAGTTCTTC.

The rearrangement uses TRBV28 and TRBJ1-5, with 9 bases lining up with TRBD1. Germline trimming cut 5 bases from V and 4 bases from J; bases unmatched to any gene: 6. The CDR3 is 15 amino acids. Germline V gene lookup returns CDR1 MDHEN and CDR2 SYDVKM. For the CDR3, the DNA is TGTGCCAGCAGTAACATCGGGACAGGGAATCAGCCCCAGCATTTT. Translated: CASSNIGTGNQPQHF.

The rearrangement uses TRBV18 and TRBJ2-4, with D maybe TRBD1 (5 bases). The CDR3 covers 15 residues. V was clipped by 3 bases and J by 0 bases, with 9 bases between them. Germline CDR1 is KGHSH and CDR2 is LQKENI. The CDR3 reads CASSPLDTAKNIQYF. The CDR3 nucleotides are TGTGCCAGCTCACCGCTGGACACAGCCAAAAACATTCAGTACTTC.

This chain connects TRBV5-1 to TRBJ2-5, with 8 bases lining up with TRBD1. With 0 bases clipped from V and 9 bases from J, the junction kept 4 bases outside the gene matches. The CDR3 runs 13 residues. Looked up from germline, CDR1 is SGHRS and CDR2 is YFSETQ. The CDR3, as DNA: TGCGCCAGCAGCTTGGCCACGACAGGGGCCCAGTACTTC. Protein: CASSLATTGAQYF.

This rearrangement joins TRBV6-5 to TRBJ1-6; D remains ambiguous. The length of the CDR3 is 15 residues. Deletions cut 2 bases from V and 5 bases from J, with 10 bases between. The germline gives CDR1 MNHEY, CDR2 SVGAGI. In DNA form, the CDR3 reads TGTGCCAGCAGTTACGAGGTAGCGGATAATTCACCCCTCCACTTT. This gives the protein CASSYEVADNSPLHF.

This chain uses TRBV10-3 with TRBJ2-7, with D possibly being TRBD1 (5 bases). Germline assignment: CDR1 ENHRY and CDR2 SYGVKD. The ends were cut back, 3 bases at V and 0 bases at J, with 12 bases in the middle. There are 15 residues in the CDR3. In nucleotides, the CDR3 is TGTGCCATCAGTGACGACAGTTATAGCTCCTACGAGCAGTACTTC. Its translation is CAISDDSYSSYEQYF.

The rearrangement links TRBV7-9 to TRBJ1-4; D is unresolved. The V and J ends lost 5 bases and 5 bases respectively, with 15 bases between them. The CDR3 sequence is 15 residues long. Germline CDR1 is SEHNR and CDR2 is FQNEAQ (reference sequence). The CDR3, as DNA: TGTGCCAGCAGCCCCACCGGGATCCAGAATGAAAAACTGTTTTTT. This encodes CASSPTGIQNEKLFF.

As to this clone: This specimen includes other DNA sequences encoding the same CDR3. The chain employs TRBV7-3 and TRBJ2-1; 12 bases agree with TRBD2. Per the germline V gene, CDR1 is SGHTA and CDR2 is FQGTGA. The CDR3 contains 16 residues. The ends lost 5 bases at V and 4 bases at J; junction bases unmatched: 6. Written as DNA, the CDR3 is TGTGCCAGCAGCCTAAGAGGGACTAGCGGGTACAATGAGCAGTTCTTC. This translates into CASSLRGTSGYNEQFF.

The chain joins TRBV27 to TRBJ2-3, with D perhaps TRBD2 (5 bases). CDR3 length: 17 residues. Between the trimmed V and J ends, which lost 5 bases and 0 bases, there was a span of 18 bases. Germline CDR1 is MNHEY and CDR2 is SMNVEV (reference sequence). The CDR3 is CASSRLLGLSSTDTQYF. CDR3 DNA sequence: TGTGCCAGCAGTAGGCTACTAGGACTCTCTAGCACAGATACGCAGTATTTT.

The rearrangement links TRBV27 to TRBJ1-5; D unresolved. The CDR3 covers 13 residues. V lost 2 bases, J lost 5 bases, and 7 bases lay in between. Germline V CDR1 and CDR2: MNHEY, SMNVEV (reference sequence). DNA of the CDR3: TGTGCCAGCAGTTTAGGCGGCGATCAGCCCCAGCATTTT. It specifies CASSLGGDQPQHF.

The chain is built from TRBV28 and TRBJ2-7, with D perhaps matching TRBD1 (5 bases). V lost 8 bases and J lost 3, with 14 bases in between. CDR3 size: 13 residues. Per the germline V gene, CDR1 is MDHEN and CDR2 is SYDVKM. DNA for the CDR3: TGTGCCAGCTTTTCCACCAGGGACTACGAGCAGTACTTC. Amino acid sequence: CASFSTRDYEQYF.

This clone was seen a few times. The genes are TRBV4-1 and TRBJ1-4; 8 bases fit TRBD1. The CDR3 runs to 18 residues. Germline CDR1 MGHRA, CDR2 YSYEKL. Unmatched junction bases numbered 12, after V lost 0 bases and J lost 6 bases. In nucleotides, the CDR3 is TGCGCCAGCAGCCAAGAGCTCCCTATGACAGGGGTATATGAAAAACTGTTTTTT. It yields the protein CASSQELPMTGVYEKLFF.

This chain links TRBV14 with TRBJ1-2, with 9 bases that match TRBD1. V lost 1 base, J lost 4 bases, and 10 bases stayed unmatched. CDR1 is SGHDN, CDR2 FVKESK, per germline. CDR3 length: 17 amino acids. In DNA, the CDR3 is TGTGCCAGCAGCCAAGGGACAGGGGAGGCCCGTGTCTATGGCTACACCTTC. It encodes CASSQGTGEARVYGYTF.

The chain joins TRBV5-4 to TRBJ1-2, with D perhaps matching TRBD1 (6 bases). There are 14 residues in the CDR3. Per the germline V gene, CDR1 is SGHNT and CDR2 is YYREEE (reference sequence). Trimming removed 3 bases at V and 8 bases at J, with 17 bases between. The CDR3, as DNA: TGTGCCAGCAGCTCCGACAGGACAGCCTGGGGCTACACCTTC. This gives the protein CASSSDRTAWGYTF. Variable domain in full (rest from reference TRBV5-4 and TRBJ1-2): ETGVTQSPTHLIKTRGQQVTLRCSSQSGHNTVSWYQQALGQGPQFIFQYYREEENGRGNFPPRFSGLQFPNYSSELNVNALELDDSALYLCASSSDRTAWGYTFGSGTRLTVV.

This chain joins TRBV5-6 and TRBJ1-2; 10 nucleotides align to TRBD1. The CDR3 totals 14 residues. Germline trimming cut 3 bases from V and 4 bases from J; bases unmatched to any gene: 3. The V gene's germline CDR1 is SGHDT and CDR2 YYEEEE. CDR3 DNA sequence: TGTGCCAGCAGCTGGGACAGGGGCGGCTATGGCTACACCTTC. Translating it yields CASSWDRGGYGYTF.

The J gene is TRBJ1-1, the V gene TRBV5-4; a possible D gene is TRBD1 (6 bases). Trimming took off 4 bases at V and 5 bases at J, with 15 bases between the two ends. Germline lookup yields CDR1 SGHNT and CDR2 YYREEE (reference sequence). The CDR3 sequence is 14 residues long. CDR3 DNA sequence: TGTGCCAGCAGCCTTGGGGGGGGCGCAACTGAAGCTTTCTTT. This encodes CASSLGGGATEAFF.

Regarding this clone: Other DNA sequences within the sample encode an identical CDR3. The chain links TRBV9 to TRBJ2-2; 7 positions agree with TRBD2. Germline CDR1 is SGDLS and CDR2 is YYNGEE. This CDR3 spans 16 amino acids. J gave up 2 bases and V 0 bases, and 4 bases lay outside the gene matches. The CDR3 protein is CASSVVIAGNTGELFF. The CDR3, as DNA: TGTGCCAGCAGCGTAGTGATAGCGGGTAACACCGGGGAGCTGTTTTTT.

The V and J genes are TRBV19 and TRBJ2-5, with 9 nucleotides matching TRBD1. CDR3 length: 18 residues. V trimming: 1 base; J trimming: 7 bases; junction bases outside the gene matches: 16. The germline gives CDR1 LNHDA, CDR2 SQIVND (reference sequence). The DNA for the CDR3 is TGTGCCAGTAGTATAGCTGGCCGTCCGGGACAGGGCAGGGGGACCCAGTACTTC. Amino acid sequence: CASSIAGRPGQGRGTQYF.

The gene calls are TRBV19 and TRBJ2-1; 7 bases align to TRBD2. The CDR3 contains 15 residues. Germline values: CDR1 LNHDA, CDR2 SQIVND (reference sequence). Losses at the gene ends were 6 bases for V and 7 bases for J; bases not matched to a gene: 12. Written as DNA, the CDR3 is TGTGCCAGTAGCCCCGGGACTACCGGGGAGAATGAGCAGTTCTTC. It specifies CASSPGTTGENEQFF.

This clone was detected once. DNA of the CDR3: TGTGCCAGCACCGATAGACTAGCGGGAGGGCCTGGCGAGCAGTACTTC. The encoded protein is CASTDRLAGGPGEQYF. The chain joins TRBV11-1 to TRBJ2-7, with TRBD2 matching over 14 bases. Germline loops: CDR1 SGHAT, CDR2 FQDESV (reference sequence). This CDR3 is 16 amino acids long. The V and J ends lost 7 bases and 6 bases, in that order; junction bases with no gene match: 11. Based on the CDR3 plus reference TRBV11-1 and TRBJ2-7, the full variable domain is EAEVAQSPRYKITEKSQAVAFWCDPISGHATLYWYRQILGQGPELLVQFQDESVVDDSQLPKDRFSAERLKGVDSTLKIQPAELGDSAMYLCASTDRLAGGPGEQYFGPGTRLTVT.

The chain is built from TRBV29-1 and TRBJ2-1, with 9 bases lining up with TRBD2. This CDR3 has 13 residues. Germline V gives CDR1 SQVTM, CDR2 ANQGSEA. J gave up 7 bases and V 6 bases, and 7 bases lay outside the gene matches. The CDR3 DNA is TGCAGCGTCTTTGCGGGAGGGCCTAATGAGCAGTTCTTC. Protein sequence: CSVFAGGPNEQFF.